What follows are 6 T cell receptor beta chains derived from one specimen sequenced in a study of Ad26.COV2.S vaccination and SARS-CoV-2 variants. Treatment: around 19 received Ad26.COV2.S at low or high dose, single or two shots; 5 received placebo; per-sample allocation not given. Sample collection was performed on day 63 after the first vaccine or placebo injection. Some clones are missing from TCRdb's copy, which holds only in-frame ones; the method was immunoSEQ multiplex PCR. Of fewer than 900,000 clones listed, approximately 88% are singletons. The material was peripheral blood, obtained in a trial of Ad26.COV2.S vaccine versus placebo. These receptors all stem from a person between 18 and 65 years old who received the Ad26.COV2.S COVID-19 vaccine or a placebo.

This clone came up once. The rearrangement uses TRBV5-1 and TRBJ1-3, with no clear D. V was cut by 4 bases and J by 0 bases, with 8 bases left in between. The CDR3 is 14 amino acids. CDR1 is SGHRS, CDR2 YFSETQ, per germline. CDR3 bases: TGCGCCAGCAGCGTGACACTCTCTGGAAACACCATATATTTT. Its protein product is CASSVTLSGNTIYF.

Concerning this clone: This CDR3 is also generated by other DNA sequences in the sample. DNA for the CDR3: TGTGCCAGCAGTTACTCACAGGGGTCCTACGAGCAGTACTTC. This gives the protein CASSYSQGSYEQYF. This rearrangement joins TRBV6-5 to TRBJ2-7, with 7 bases fitting TRBD1. From germline, CDR1 is MNHEY and CDR2 SVGAGI. J was trimmed by 1 base and V by 0 bases; bases with no gene match: 0. The CDR3 loop spans 14 amino acids.

The J gene is TRBJ2-5, the V gene TRBV7-2; TRBD1 matches 7 bases. CDR1 and CDR2 from the germline V gene are SGHTA and FQGNSA. This CDR3 is 15 amino acids long. V gave up 0 bases and J gave up 5 bases; unmatched junction bases: 6. CDR3 residues: CASSLALSGGETQYF. The CDR3 region has the DNA TGTGCCAGCAGCTTAGCACTTTCAGGGGGTGAGACCCAGTACTTC.

The chain is built from TRBV6-2 or TRBV6-3 and TRBJ2-7, with 9 bases matching TRBD1. The CDR3 extends over 19 amino acids. V was clipped by 6 bases and J by 3 bases; unmatched bases: 21. CDR1 and CDR2 (germline): MNHEY, SVGEGT. The CDR3 DNA is TGTGCCAGCAGCCACACGCCCGGGACAGGGAGGCTATATTTCTACGAGCAGTACTTC. Protein product: CASSHTPGTGRLYFYEQYF.

The chain carries TRBV20-1 and TRBJ1-1, with TRBD1 as a possible D gene (5 bases). The germline V gene encodes CDR1 DFQATT and CDR2 SNEGSKA (reference sequence). The CDR3 runs 14 residues. V gave up 3 bases and J gave up 5 bases, with 16 bases separating them. The CDR3 DNA sequence: TGCAGTGCTAGTAGTGGACACGGAGGGACTGAAGCTTTCTTT. The encoded protein is CSASSGHGGTEAFF.

This sequence joins TRBV7-8 and TRBJ2-3; either TRBD1 or TRBD2 may supply D (6 bases each). Germline values: CDR1 SGHVS, CDR2 FQNEAQ. The CDR3 has 15 residues. Trimming cost V 8 bases and J 0 bases, with 15 bases left between them. CDR3 nucleotides: TGTGCCAGCCAGTGGTGGGGGGCTAGCACAGATACGCAGTATTTT. Residues: CASQWWGASTDTQYF.